What follows are 16 T cell receptor beta chains derived from one specimen sequenced in a study of control samples from healthy donors and cancer patients. TCRdb's table, derived via immunoSEQ multiplex PCR, lists solely in-frame clones and lacks some. The sample gives around 200,000 clones, about 95% of which show up once; about 1.6% is in the top ten. The sequenced material came from blood. The receptor set was obtained from a man between 45 and 60 years old in good health.

The chain combines TRBV10-3 with TRBJ2-7; the D gene could be TRBD1 or TRBD2 (6 bases each). V was cut by 8 bases and J by 4 bases, with 15 bases left in between. Per germline, CDR1 ENHRY and CDR2 SYGVKD. The length of the CDR3 is 13 residues. The CDR3 DNA is TGTGCCATCCAGAGGGGGGAAAGATACGAGCAGTACGTC. Its protein is CAIQRGERYEQYV.

This clone was observed a single time. The chain couples TRBV13 to TRBJ2-7, with D unresolved. Trimming cost V 6 bases and J 6 bases, with 12 bases left between them. Germline V gives CDR1 PRHDT, CDR2 FYEKMQ (reference sequence). This CDR3 spans 12 amino acids. The CDR3 spells CASSIVPLEQYF. DNA of the CDR3: TGTGCCAGCAGTATAGTTCCCCTCGAGCAGTACTTC.

This clone was seen once. The V gene is TRBV18, the J gene TRBJ2-3; tentatively, D is TRBD1 or TRBD2 (5 bases each). The CDR3 contains 14 residues. Germline CDR1 reads KGHSH; CDR2 reads LQKENI. The V and J ends lost 3 bases and 6 bases respectively, with 13 bases between them. The CDR3 spells CASSPPLGGDTQYF. The CDR3 coding sequence is TGTGCCAGCTCACCCCCACTTGGGGGTGATACGCAGTATTTT.

This clone has just one count. V and J are TRBV2 and TRBJ1-4; TRBD1 agrees at 7 bases. The CDR3 contains 15 residues. Germline CDR1 SNHLY, CDR2 FYNNEI. With V trimmed by 5 bases and J by 8 bases, 11 bases remained unmatched. In DNA form, the CDR3 reads TGTGCCAGCAGTCCCGGGACAGTTATGAAGGAAAAACTGTTTTTT. As protein: CASSPGTVMKEKLFF.

This clone was picked up one time. The chain uses TRBV10-3 and TRBJ1-2; D unclear. Trimming took 7 bases from V and 5 from J, leaving 20 bases between them. CDR3 length: 15 amino acids. In germline, CDR1 is ENHRY, CDR2 SYGVKD. This CDR3 reads CAITGDLDLGYGYTF. The CDR3 nucleotides are TGTGCCATCACCGGGGATTTAGATTTAGGGTATGGCTACACCTTC.

The chain combines TRBV9 with TRBJ1-1; possible D gene TRBD1, 5 bases. The CDR3 length is 15 residues. CDR1 is SGDLS and CDR2 is YYNGEE in the germline V gene. The V end was cut by 0 bases, the J end by 2 bases, with 11 bases between. CDR3 sequence reads: CASSVVGQGNTEAFF. The CDR3 DNA follows: TGTGCCAGCAGCGTAGTTGGGCAGGGCAACACTGAAGCTTTCTTT.

The V call is TRBV6-2 or TRBV6-3, the J call TRBJ2-3; either TRBD1 or TRBD2 may fit D (5 bases each). The CDR3 consists of 14 residues. The V end lost 4 bases, the J end lost 4 bases, and 12 bases lay between the germline ends. From germline, CDR1 is MNHEY and CDR2 SVGEGT. The CDR3: CASSSGLGSDTQYF. In DNA form, the CDR3 reads TGTGCCAGCAGTTCGGGGCTAGGCTCAGATACGCAGTATTTT.

As concerns this clone: At one end, the junction sequence differs from germline, possibly due to a read error. This sequence joins TRBV9 and TRBJ1-6, with 7 bases matching TRBD1. CDR3 length: 14 residues. CDR1 is SGDLS, CDR2 YYNGEE, per germline. The CDR3 is CTSSVTGENSPLHF. Here the CDR3 DNA reads TGTACCAGCAGCGTAACAGGGGAGAATTCACCCCTCCACTTT.

The chain recombines TRBV21-1 with TRBJ2-7. TRBV21-1 is a pseudogene locus. CDR3 size: 15 residues. The CDR3 bases are TGTGCCAGCGGTGGGACCCGGGGCAGCTCAGGCGAGCAGTACGTC. This sequence encodes CASGGTRGSSGEQYV.

The V gene is TRBV4-3, the J gene TRBJ1-5; D gene uncertain. This CDR3 spans 15 amino acids. Germline V gene lookup returns CDR1 LGHNA and CDR2 YSLEER. Trimming cost V 0 bases and J 1 base, with 7 bases left between them. The CDR3 protein is CASSQDLQSNQPQHF. CDR3 coding DNA: TGCGCCAGCAGCCAAGATTTGCAAAGCAATCAGCCCCAGCATTTT.

The chain carries TRBV3-1 (or the pseudogene TRBV3-2) and TRBJ1-6; no definite D call. Deletions cut 4 bases from V and 7 bases from J, with 17 bases between. Germline CDR1 and CDR2: LGHDT and YNNKEL (reference sequence). CDR3 size: 16 residues. CDR3 nucleotide sequence: TGTGCCAGCAGCCCCGTAGGAGGAGAAATGAATTCACCCCTCCACTTT. It translates to CASSPVGGEMNSPLHF.

J is TRBJ1-4 and V is TRBV9; perhaps TRBD1 as D (6 bases). V gave up 3 bases and J gave up 7 bases, with 16 bases separating them. CDR3 length: 15 amino acids. CDR1 and CDR2 from the germline V gene are SGDLS and YYNGEE. The CDR3 DNA reads TGTGCCAGCAGCGCGAGTGGGGGGCTTGGTGAAAAACTGTTTTTT. It specifies CASSASGGLGEKLFF.

The genes are TRBV27 and TRBJ1-1, with 7 bases lining up with TRBD1. Looked up from germline, CDR1 is MNHEY and CDR2 is SMNVEV (reference sequence). Trimming at V came to 5 bases and at J to 4 bases, leaving 10 bases not matched to a gene. CDR3 size: 15 residues. CDR3 coding DNA: TGTGCCAGCAGTACGACAGGGCGGGGGAGCACTGAAGCTTTCTTT. Residues: CASSTTGRGSTEAFF.

The chain is built from TRBV3-1 (or the pseudogene TRBV3-2) and TRBJ2-7; TRBD1 aligns across 9 bases. The germline CDR1 and CDR2 sequences are LGHDT and YNNKEL (reference sequence). J lost 0 bases, V lost 2 bases, and 8 bases had no gene match. The CDR3 runs 17 residues. CDR3 residues: CASSQFPGQGFSYEQYF. DNA for the CDR3: TGTGCCAGCAGCCAATTCCCGGGACAGGGCTTCTCCTACGAGCAGTACTTC.

The rearrangement joins TRBV5-6 to TRBJ1-2, with unresolved D. In germline, CDR1 is SGHDT, CDR2 YYEEEE. The CDR3 spans 15 residues. The ends were cut back, 4 bases at V and 1 base at J, with 14 bases in the middle. The CDR3, as DNA: TGTGCCAGCAGCCCCCGTCCAGGCCTTAACTATGGCTACACCTTC. The encoded protein is CASSPRPGLNYGYTF.

The chain has TRBV6-5 and TRBJ1-5; D remains unclear. Germline assignment: CDR1 MNHEY and CDR2 SVGAGI. V lost 2 bases, J lost 8 bases, and 10 bases lay in between. CDR3 length equals 13 residues. In DNA, the CDR3 is TGTGCCAGCAGTTACACAGCAGCAAAGCCCCAGCATTTT. As protein: CASSYTAAKPQHF.